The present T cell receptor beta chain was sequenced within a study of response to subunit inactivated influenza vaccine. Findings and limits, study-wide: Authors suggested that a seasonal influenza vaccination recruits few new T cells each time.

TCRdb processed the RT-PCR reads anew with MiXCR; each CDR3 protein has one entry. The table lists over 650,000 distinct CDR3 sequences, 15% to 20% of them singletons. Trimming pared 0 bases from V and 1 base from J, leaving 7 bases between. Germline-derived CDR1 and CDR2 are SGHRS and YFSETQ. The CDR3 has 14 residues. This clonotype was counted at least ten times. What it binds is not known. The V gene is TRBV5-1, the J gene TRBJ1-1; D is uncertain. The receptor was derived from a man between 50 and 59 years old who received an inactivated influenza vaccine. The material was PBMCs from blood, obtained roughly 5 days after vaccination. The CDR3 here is CASSLVDTNTEAFF. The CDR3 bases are TGCGCCAGCAGCTTGGTTGACACGAACACTGAAGCTTTCTTT.